These 24 T cell receptor beta chains originate from one sample sequenced in a study of identical twins. TCRdb re-analysed the 5' RACE reads in MiXCR, keeping a single row per CDR3 protein. Altogether about 220,000 distinct CDR3 sequences are present, less than 10% being singletons, with the ten largest covering over 4.5%. Sequencing input: memory (CD45RO+) T cells sorted from blood. The receptors were sampled from a woman aged 18-30 years in good health.

The V call is TRBV30, the J call TRBJ1-3; D not resolved. Trimming shortened V by 0 bases and J by 9 bases, and 3 bases separated the two germline ends. Germline V gene sequence: CDR1 GTSNPN, CDR2 SVGIG (reference sequence). The CDR3 runs 10 residues. CDR3: CAWSVGTIYF. The CDR3 DNA sequence: TGTGCCTGGAGTGTAGGCACCATATATTTT.

This clonotype occurred once. The chain employs TRBV6-1 and TRBJ2-5; 13 bases align to TRBD2. CDR3 length equals 17 residues. Germline V gene lookup returns CDR1 MNHNS and CDR2 SASEGT. V lost 5 bases to trimming and J lost 5 bases; unmatched junction nucleotides: 11. This CDR3 is CASSRTSGGARWETQYF. The CDR3 nucleotides are TGTGCCAGCAGTCGTACTAGCGGGGGGGCGAGATGGGAGACCCAGTACTTC.

This clonotype was recorded at least ten times. The chain couples TRBV29-1 to TRBJ2-3; D not resolved. CDR1 SQVTM and CDR2 ANQGSEA come from the germline V gene. Trimming took off 1 base at V and 0 bases at J, with 14 bases between the two ends. The CDR3 totals 16 residues. The CDR3 DNA sequence: TGCAGCGTTGAAGGGGTGTTAGAAACTAGCACAGATACGCAGTATTTT. Its translation is CSVEGVLETSTDTQYF.

The genes are TRBV6-2 or TRBV6-3 and TRBJ2-1, with a weak D call TRBD2 (5 bases). Per germline, CDR1 MNHEY and CDR2 SVGEGT. This CDR3 comprises 14 residues. V was shortened by 5 bases and J by 12 bases, with 20 bases between the two germline ends. CDR3 sequence: CASSLSEGAYGQFF. The CDR3 nucleotides are TGTGCCAGCAGTCTTAGCGAGGGAGCGTACGGGCAGTTCTTC.

A word on this clonotype: A much more abundant neighbour one base away suggests this may be a read error. The rearrangement uses TRBV6-5 and TRBJ2-3, with D unclear. CDR1 MNHEY and CDR2 SVGAGI come from the germline V gene. V was pared by 2 bases and J by 0 bases, with 3 bases between. This CDR3 has 13 residues. The CDR3 region is CASSYGSTDTQYF. The CDR3 DNA follows: TGTGCCAGCAGTTACGGGAGCACAGATACGCAGTATTTT.

The DNA of the CDR3 is TGTGCCAGCAGACTAAGTAGCGGGGGGGCCGTCAAAAACATTCAGTACTTC. It specifies CASRLSSGGAVKNIQYF. The rearrangement joins TRBV12-3 or TRBV12-4 to TRBJ2-4, with 11 bases aligning to TRBD2. This CDR3 spans 17 amino acids. J lost 3 bases, V lost 6 bases, and 10 bases had no gene match.

This clonotype was observed a few times. V gene TRBV2 combines with J gene TRBJ1-2, with 9 bases identical to TRBD1. This CDR3 has 14 residues. Unmatched junction bases numbered 1, after V lost 0 bases and J lost 5 bases. Germline-derived CDR1 and CDR2 are SNHLY and FYNNEI. This CDR3 is CASSEAGTGYGYTF. The CDR3 DNA is TGTGCCAGCAGTGAAGCTGGGACAGGGTATGGCTACACCTTC.

The chain carries TRBV30 and TRBJ1-2; the D is unclear. V was pared by 5 bases and J by 5 bases, with 6 bases between. The CDR3 runs 10 residues. CDR1 and CDR2 (germline): GTSNPN, SVGIG (reference sequence). CDR3 in amino acids: CAWGLYGYTF. The CDR3 DNA follows: TGTGCCTGGGGCCTTTATGGCTACACCTTC.

CDR3 bases: TGTGCCACCAGCAGAGTATGGGGGCTTAACACAGATACGCAGTATTTT. Its protein product is CATSRVWGLNTDTQYF. The chain is built from TRBV15 and TRBJ2-3; D is possibly TRBD1 (6 bases). This CDR3 is 16 amino acids long. Germline V CDR1 and CDR2: LNHNV, YYDKDF (reference sequence). The V and J ends lost 1 base and 2 bases respectively, with 13 bases between them.

The chain links TRBV5-1 to TRBJ2-1; possibly TRBD2 for D (5 bases). The CDR3 loop spans 16 amino acids. Looked up from germline, CDR1 is SGHRS and CDR2 is YFSETQ. V gave up 1 base and J gave up 0 bases, with 11 bases separating them. DNA of the CDR3: TGCGCCAGCAGCTTGCGAGCGGCAAACTCCTACAATGAGCAGTTCTTC. It translates to CASSLRAANSYNEQFF.

The V call is TRBV6-1, the J call TRBJ1-1; D perhaps matches TRBD1 (5 bases). V was clipped by 5 bases and J by 4 bases, with 20 bases between them. The CDR3 covers 16 residues. Per germline, CDR1 MNHNS and CDR2 SASEGT. CDR3 in DNA: TGTGCCAGCAGTAAAGGGACCCCAAGGGTGACCACTGAAGCTTTCTTT. This sequence encodes CASSKGTPRVTTEAFF.

The rearrangement joins TRBV29-1 to TRBJ1-2, with 8 positions matching TRBD1. J was trimmed by 5 bases and V by 3 bases; bases with no gene match: 17. The CDR3 consists of 17 residues. Germline CDR1 is SQVTM and CDR2 is ANQGSEA. CDR3 protein: CSVDSPGQASQGYGYTF. CDR3 nucleotide sequence: TGCAGCGTTGACTCCCCGGGACAGGCATCACAGGGGTATGGCTACACCTTC.

This clonotype appeared many times. The genes are TRBV24-1 and TRBJ2-1; 9 bases are a match to TRBD2. V lost 7 bases, J lost 5 bases, and 8 bases stayed unmatched. The CDR3 consists of 15 residues. Germline lookup yields CDR1 KGHDR and CDR2 SFDVKD. This chain's CDR3 is CATRTVAGAHNEQFF. The CDR3 DNA is TGTGCCACCAGGACCGTAGCGGGAGCGCACAATGAGCAGTTCTTC.

The genes are TRBV7-2 and TRBJ2-2; D gene unclear. Deletions cut 5 bases from V and 4 bases from J, with 8 bases between. Germline V CDR1 and CDR2: SGHTA, FQGNSA. The CDR3 runs to 13 residues. CDR3 sequence (DNA): TGTGCCAGCAGCACACAGAGCACCGGGGAGCTGTTTTTT. This encodes CASSTQSTGELFF.

This clonotype turned up a few times. The V and J genes are TRBV3-1 and TRBJ2-3; D possibly corresponds to TRBD2 (6 bases). Germline V CDR1 and CDR2: LGHDT, YNNKEL (reference sequence). This CDR3 has 14 residues. Trimming took 4 bases from V and 6 from J, leaving 14 bases between them. The CDR3 nucleotides are TGTGCCAGCAGCCGGCGGGACGGCGGGGATACGCAGTATTTT. This translates into CASSRRDGGDTQYF.

This clonotype showed up just a few times. The rearrangement uses TRBV4-2 and TRBJ2-5; a possible D gene is TRBD1 (6 bases). V dropped 0 bases and J dropped 6 bases, with 17 bases sitting between them. The CDR3 sequence is 16 residues long. CDR1 LGHNA and CDR2 YNFKEQ come from the germline V gene. CDR3 in amino acids: CASSQEPGTYFKTQYF. As DNA, the CDR3 is TGTGCCAGCAGCCAAGAACCGGGGACATACTTTAAGACCCAGTACTTC.

The chain is built from TRBV13 and TRBJ2-1, with D possibly TRBD2 on 5 matching bases. The V and J ends lost 5 bases and 13 bases respectively, with 21 bases between them. This CDR3 has 14 residues. From germline, CDR1 is PRHDT and CDR2 FYEKMQ (reference sequence). CDR3 in DNA: TGTGCCAGCAGCCCCCGCCTAGGGAGCGGCGGTCAGTTCTTC. This gives the protein CASSPRLGSGGQFF.

This clonotype appeared a few times. The CDR3 DNA reads TGTGCCAGCAGCGTAGGGGCCAGGGTGGAATATGAAGCTTTCTTT. It translates to CASSVGARVEYEAFF. The V call is TRBV9, the J call TRBJ1-1; TRBD1 is a possible D gene (5 bases). The CDR3 extends over 15 amino acids. V lost 0 bases to trimming and J lost 7 bases, with 16 bases between them. Germline V lookup: CDR1 SGDLS, CDR2 YYNGEE.

The chain links TRBV20-1 to TRBJ2-1, with unresolved D. There are 11 residues in the CDR3. V dropped 6 bases and J dropped 9 bases, with 12 bases sitting between them. CDR1 is DFQATT and CDR2 is SNEGSKA in the germline V gene (reference sequence). This CDR3 is CSAVLVGEQFF. DNA for the CDR3: TGCAGTGCAGTCCTAGTAGGTGAGCAGTTCTTC.

The chain carries TRBV9 and TRBJ1-1; 9 bases are shared with TRBD1. The V gene's germline CDR1 is SGDLS and CDR2 YYNGEE. This CDR3 is 13 amino acids long. V lost 3 bases and J lost 8; bases outside the gene matches: 5. The CDR3 spells CASSGTGTGEAFF. The CDR3 nucleotides are TGTGCCAGCAGCGGAACCGGGACAGGGGAAGCTTTCTTT.

The chain has TRBV7-9 and TRBJ2-5; the D gene could be TRBD1 or TRBD2 (5 bases each). This CDR3 is built from 17 residues. Germline CDR1 SEHNR, CDR2 FQNEAQ (reference sequence). Trimming took 5 bases from V and 2 from J, leaving 21 bases between them. The CDR3 reads CASSPGQLRGIQETQYF. Here the CDR3 DNA reads TGTGCCAGCAGCCCTGGGCAACTGAGGGGCATACAAGAGACCCAGTACTTC.

This clonotype has a handful of counts. CDR3 sequence: CASSPSTGPGELFF. The CDR3 nucleotides read TGCGCCAGCAGCCCATCGACAGGGCCCGGGGAGCTGTTTTTT. The J gene is TRBJ2-2, the V gene TRBV5-1, with TRBD1 matching over 7 bases. The CDR3 is made up of 14 amino acids. Trimming took 4 bases from V and 6 from J; bases not matched to a gene: 6. Germline V CDR1 and CDR2: SGHRS, YFSETQ.

This clonotype has more than one count but fewer than ten. This chain joins TRBV6-5 and TRBJ2-1; D gene uncertain. There are 15 residues in the CDR3. Germline V CDR1 and CDR2: MNHEY, SVGAGI. Trimming shortened V by 3 bases and J by 6 bases, and 15 bases separated the two germline ends. CDR3 in amino acids: CASSYDGYRANEQFF. In DNA form, the CDR3 reads TGTGCCAGCAGTTATGATGGCTACCGGGCCAATGAGCAGTTCTTC.

This clonotype was counted between two and nine times. The chain links TRBV10-3 to TRBJ1-2; D unclear. Trimming left V 4 bases short and J 4 bases short, with 10 bases between. CDR1 is ENHRY, CDR2 SYGVKD, per germline. The CDR3 loop spans 13 amino acids. The CDR3 reads CAISAGIGYGYTF. Here the CDR3 DNA reads TGTGCCATCAGTGCGGGAATCGGCTATGGCTACACCTTC.